Shown below are 5 T cell receptor beta chains from a single sample sequenced in a study of T cells in Graves' hyperthyroidism and ophthalmopathy. Authors of the study amplified TCR beta CDR3 regions from RNA transcripts. HTBI primers were the set used in a first-round RT-PCR of the TCR CDR3. TCRdb re-called the multiplex PCR reads through MiXCR, storing one row per CDR3 protein. The table shows over 400,000 distinct CDR3 sequences, with roughly 14% occurring only once. The sequenced sample consisted of blood. Source of these receptors: a man between 18 and 29 years old with Graves' ophthalmopathy.

In this sample, this clonotype turned up many times. The chain joins TRBV4-1 to TRBJ2-1; maybe TRBD1 (6 bases). Germline CDR1 and CDR2: MGHRA and YSYEKL. This CDR3 region has 13 residues. The V end lost 5 bases, the J end lost 4 bases, and 9 bases lay between the germline ends. The CDR3 DNA is TGCGCCAGCAGCAACGGACAGTACAATGAGCAGTTCTTC. It encodes CASSNGQYNEQFF.

Worth noting for this clonotype: Its ends do not fully match the called genes, so a read error is possible. The chain links TRBV7-2 to TRBJ2-5, with TRBD2 identical over 14 bases. CDR3 length equals 16 residues. The germline gives CDR1 SGHTA, CDR2 FQGNSA. This CDR3 reads CASSLGTSGGRGNQYF. CDR3 DNA: TGTGCTAGCAGCTTAGGGACTAGCGGGGGCCGAGGGAACCAGTACTTC.

This clonotype was seen only a few times. V is TRBV27 and J is TRBJ2-5; D gene uncertain. The J call may be incorrect, as the DNA end agrees better with TRBJ2-1. Germline CDR1 reads MNHEY; CDR2 reads SMNVEV (reference sequence). The CDR3 consists of 13 residues. The DNA of the CDR3 is TGTGCCAGCAGTTTGCACAGACAAGAGACCCAGTTCTTC. As protein: CASSLHRQETQFF.

This clonotype turned up a few times. The chain carries TRBV18 and TRBJ1-4; 9 bases map to TRBD1. The V gene end was trimmed by 4 bases and the J gene end by 0 bases; junction bases not matched to a gene: 9. Germline V gives CDR1 KGHSH, CDR2 LQKENI. CDR3 length equals 18 residues. The chain's CDR3 is CASSRTGVAPATNEKLFF. CDR3 DNA: TGTGCCAGCTCACGGACAGGGGTCGCACCTGCAACTAATGAAAAACTGTTTTTT.

In its sample, this clonotype was seen many times. V is TRBV20-1 and J is TRBJ1-1; 10 bases align to TRBD1. Per the germline V gene, CDR1 is DFQATT and CDR2 is SNEGSKA (reference sequence). J lost 5 bases, V lost 5 bases, and 11 bases had no gene match. The CDR3 is 15 amino acids. CDR3: CSAPDRGKSDTEAFF. For the CDR3, the DNA is TGCAGTGCTCCGGACAGGGGGAAGTCGGATACTGAAGCTTTCTTT.